This T cell receptor (beta chain) was found in a study of shared clonotypes between healthy human individuals. Study-wide context: CD4 naive and memory got three plates each, CD8 naive two, CD8 memory one.

Findings and caveats of the study: The study generally estimated greater richness for naive than memory subsets.

The germline gives CDR1 SGHRS, CDR2 YFSETQ. The CDR3 spans 14 residues. Trimming removed 5 bases at V and 2 bases at J, with 10 bases between. Points on this clone: The antigen is unknown.

Original handling: In the immunoSEQ data, sequences were junction-only and lacked quality scores, so filtering differed. Repertoires were generated with immunoSEQ multiplex PCR, while TCRdb's copy carries only in-frame clones and drops some. The DNA was the basis for D and trimming; V, J and clone size are from that table. Altogether 85,000 to 100,000 clones are present, roughly three quarters being singletons, with the ten largest covering approximately 55%. The authors combined CD45RO+ cells with CCR7-negative CD45RA+ TemRA cells as CD8 memory. The receptor was isolated from a man aged 25 to 40 in good health. Sequenced input: memory CD8+ T cells sorted from blood. Subset given: CD45RO+ cells pooled with CCR7-negative TemRA cells. The chain recombines TRBV5-1 with TRBJ2-2; perhaps TRBD1 as D (5 bases). This CDR3 is CASSPDTNTGELFF. The CDR3 DNA is TGCGCCAGCAGTCCGGACACAAACACCGGGGAGCTGTTTTTT. Combining the CDR3 with reference TRBV5-1 and TRBJ2-2 gives the whole variable domain KAGVTQTPRYLIKTRGQQVTLSCSPISGHRSVSWYQQTPGQGLQFLFEYFSETQRNKGNFPGRFSGRQFSNSRSEMNVSTLELGDSALYLCASSPDTNTGELFFGEGSRLTVL.